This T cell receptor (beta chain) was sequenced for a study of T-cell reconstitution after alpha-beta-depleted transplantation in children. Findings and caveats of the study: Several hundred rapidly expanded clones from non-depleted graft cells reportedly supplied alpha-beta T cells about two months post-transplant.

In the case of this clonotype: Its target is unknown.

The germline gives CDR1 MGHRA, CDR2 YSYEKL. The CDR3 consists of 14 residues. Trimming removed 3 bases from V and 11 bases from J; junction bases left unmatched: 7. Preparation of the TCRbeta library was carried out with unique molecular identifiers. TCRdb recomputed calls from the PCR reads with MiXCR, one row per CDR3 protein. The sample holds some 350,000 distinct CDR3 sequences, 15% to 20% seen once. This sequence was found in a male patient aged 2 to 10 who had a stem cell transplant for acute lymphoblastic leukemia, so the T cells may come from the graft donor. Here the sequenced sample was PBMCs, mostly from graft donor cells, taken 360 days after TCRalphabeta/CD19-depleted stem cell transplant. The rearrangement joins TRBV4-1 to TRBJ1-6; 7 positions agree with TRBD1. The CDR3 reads CASSQDRKGPPLHF. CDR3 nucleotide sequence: TGCGCCAGCAGCCAGGACAGGAAGGGTCCACCCCTCCACTTT.